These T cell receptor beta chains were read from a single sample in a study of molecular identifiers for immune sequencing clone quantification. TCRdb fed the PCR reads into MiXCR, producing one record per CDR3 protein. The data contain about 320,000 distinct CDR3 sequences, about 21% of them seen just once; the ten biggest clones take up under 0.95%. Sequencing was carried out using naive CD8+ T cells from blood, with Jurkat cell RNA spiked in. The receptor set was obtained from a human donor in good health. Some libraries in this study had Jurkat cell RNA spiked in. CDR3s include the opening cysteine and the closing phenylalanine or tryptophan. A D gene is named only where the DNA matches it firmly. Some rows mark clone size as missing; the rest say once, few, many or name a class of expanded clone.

DNA: TGTGCCAGCAGCTCGCGGGGTTTGAATTTCTTC; CDR3: CASSSRGLNFF; length: 11; D: NA; size: many; J: TRBJ2-1; V: TRBV5-4
DNA: TGTGCCAGCAGTCCGACAGGTCTTGGGCAGCCCCAGCATTTT; CDR3: CASSPTGLGQPQHF; length: 14; D: NA; size: few; J: TRBJ1-5; V: TRBV27
DNA: TGTGCCAGCAGTGATCCCAGGGCTGACTACGAGCAGTACTTC; CDR3: CASSDPRADYEQYF; length: 14; D: NA; size: few; J: TRBJ2-7; V: TRBV2
DNA: TGTGCCAGCAGCCCGCTGGGACTAGCGGACAACACAGATACGCAGTATTTT; CDR3: CASSPLGLADNTDTQYF; length: 17; D: TRBD2; size: NA; J: TRBJ2-3; V: TRBV7-2
DNA: TGTGCCAGTAGTATAGGAAGCGGGCGATCCTACGAGCAGTACTTC; CDR3: CASSIGSGRSYEQYF; length: 15; D: NA; size: many; J: TRBJ2-7; V: TRBV19
DNA: TGTGCCAGCGGTCCTGTCCGGGGCACTGGAGCTTTCTTT; CDR3: CASGPVRGTGAFF; length: 13; D: NA; size: NA; J: TRBJ1-1; V: TRBV13
DNA: TGTGCCAGCATCCAACAGGGTCAGGAGACCCAGTACTTC; CDR3: CASIQQGQETQYF; length: 13; D: NA; size: many; J: TRBJ2-5; V: TRBV6-5
DNA: TGCAGCGGCCGCCTTGAGGAAGAAGTCGGCTACACCTTC; CDR3: CSGRLEEEVGYTF; length: 13; D: NA; size: many; J: TRBJ1-2; V: TRBV29-1
DNA: TGTGCCAGCAGTGAGCCGGGACGGCCCTCTGGGGCCAACGTCCTGACTTTC; CDR3: CASSEPGRPSGANVLTF; length: 17; D: NA; size: NA; J: TRBJ2-6; V: TRBV25-1
DNA: TGTACCAGCAGTGAAGCTAGGACGGGACTAGCCACAGATACGCAGTATTTT; CDR3: CTSSEARTGLATDTQYF; length: 17; D: TRBD2; size: NA; J: TRBJ2-3; V: TRBV2
DNA: TGCAGCGTTGGTCTAGCGGGGGCCCCTTCTCCCCCAGATACGCAGTATTTT; CDR3: CSVGLAGAPSPPDTQYF; length: 17; D: TRBD2; size: few; J: TRBJ2-3; V: TRBV29-1
DNA: TGTGCCAGCAGTTTACGAGGGCGCCAACTCTACGAGCAGTACTTC; CDR3: CASSLRGRQLYEQYF; length: 15; D: NA; size: few; J: TRBJ2-7; V: TRBV27
DNA: TGTGCCACCAGGACAGGGAACACTGAAGCTTTCTTT; CDR3: CATRTGNTEAFF; length: 12; D: TRBD1; size: few; J: TRBJ1-1; V: TRBV27
DNA: TGCAGCGCCCTACCGGGACAGGGGGCAAGAAGGAACACCGGGGAGCTGTTTTTT; CDR3: CSALPGQGARRNTGELFF; length: 18; D: TRBD1; size: many; J: TRBJ2-2; V: TRBV29-1
DNA: TGTGCCAGCAGCTTAACAGGGGGCGGCGGTCAGCCCCAGCATTTT; CDR3: CASSLTGGGGQPQHF; length: 15; D: TRBD1; size: many; J: TRBJ1-5; V: TRBV7-3
DNA: TGTGCCAGCAGTCCCCCCTGGCTAGCGGGAGGGGTGAGGGACACAGATACGCAGTATTTT; CDR3: CASSPPWLAGGVRDTDTQYF; length: 20; D: TRBD2; size: NA; J: TRBJ2-3; V: TRBV2
DNA: TGTGCCAGCAGCTCCCCATCAGGGCCCACTGAAGCTTTCTTT; CDR3: CASSSPSGPTEAFF; length: 14; D: NA; size: many; J: TRBJ1-1; V: TRBV7-2
DNA: TGCAGTGCTAGAGATCGGGTACTAGCGGGGGGCCCAAGAGACGAGCAGTACTTC; CDR3: CSARDRVLAGGPRDEQYF; length: 18; D: TRBD2; size: few; J: TRBJ2-7; V: TRBV20-1
DNA: TGTGCCAGCAGTTACGAACAGTACCAAGAGACCCAGTACTTC; CDR3: CASSYEQYQETQYF; length: 14; D: NA; size: many; J: TRBJ2-5; V: TRBV6-5
DNA: TGTGCCAGTAGTATTCAAGCTGGGGCCAACGTCCTGACTTTC; CDR3: CASSIQAGANVLTF; length: 14; D: NA; size: many; J: TRBJ2-6; V: TRBV19
DNA: TGTGCCAGCAGCTCTTCGGGTAGTGGGATGGGGGAGCAGTACTTC; CDR3: CASSSSGSGMGEQYF; length: 15; D: NA; size: NA; J: TRBJ2-7; V: TRBV9
DNA: TGTGCCGGCAGTTTCGGCCGGGGACAGGGATTCTCGGAGACCCAGTACTTC; CDR3: CAGSFGRGQGFSETQYF; length: 17; D: TRBD1; size: NA; J: TRBJ2-5; V: TRBV27
DNA: TGTGCCAGCAGTGACGTCGGCAATCAGCCCCAGCATTTT; CDR3: CASSDVGNQPQHF; length: 13; D: NA; size: many; J: TRBJ1-5; V: TRBV6-2/TRBV6-3
DNA: TGTGCCGGCAGCTCGTACCAAGAGACCCAGTACTTC; CDR3: CAGSSYQETQYF; length: 12; D: NA; size: NA; J: TRBJ2-5; V: TRBV7-9
DNA: TGTGCCTGGAGTGGACTGGGAGGGTCTGGAAACACCATATATTTT; CDR3: CAWSGLGGSGNTIYF; length: 15; D: NA; size: few; J: TRBJ1-3; V: TRBV30
DNA: TGCAGTGCTAGAGATTACAGGGAAACTAATGAAAAACTGTTTTTT; CDR3: CSARDYRETNEKLFF; length: 15; D: NA; size: many; J: TRBJ1-4; V: TRBV20-1
DNA: TGTGCCAGCACGAAGGGTGCTAGCGGGGGGCGTAGCTCCTACAATGAGCAGTTCTTC; CDR3: CASTKGASGGRSSYNEQFF; length: 19; D: TRBD2; size: few; J: TRBJ2-1; V: TRBV7-8